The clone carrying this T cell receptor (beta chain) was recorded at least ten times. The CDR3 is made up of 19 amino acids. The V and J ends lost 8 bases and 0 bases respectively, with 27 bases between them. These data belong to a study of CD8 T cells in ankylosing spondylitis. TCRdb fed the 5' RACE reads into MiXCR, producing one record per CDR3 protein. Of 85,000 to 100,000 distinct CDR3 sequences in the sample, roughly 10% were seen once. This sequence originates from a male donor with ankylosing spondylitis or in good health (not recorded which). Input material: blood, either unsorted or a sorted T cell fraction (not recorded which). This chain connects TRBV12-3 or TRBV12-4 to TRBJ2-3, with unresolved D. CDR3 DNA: TGTGCCAGCGCCCCTCCCTGGCTAGACGGCCTGATAAGCACAGATACGCAGTATTTT. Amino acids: CASAPPWLDGLISTDTQYF.